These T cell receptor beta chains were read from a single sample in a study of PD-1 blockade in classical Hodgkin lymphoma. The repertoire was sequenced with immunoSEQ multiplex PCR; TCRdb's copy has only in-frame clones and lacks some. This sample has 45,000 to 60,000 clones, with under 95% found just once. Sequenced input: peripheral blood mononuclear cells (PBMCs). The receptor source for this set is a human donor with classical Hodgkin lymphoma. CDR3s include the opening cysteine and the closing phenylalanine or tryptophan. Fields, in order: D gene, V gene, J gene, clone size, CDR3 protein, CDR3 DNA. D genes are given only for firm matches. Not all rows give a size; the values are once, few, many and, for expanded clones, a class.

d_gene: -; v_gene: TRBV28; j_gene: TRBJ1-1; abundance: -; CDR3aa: CASSFPTGWGTEAFF; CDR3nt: TGTGCCAGCAGTTTCCCCACAGGGTGGGGCACTGAAGCTTTCTTT
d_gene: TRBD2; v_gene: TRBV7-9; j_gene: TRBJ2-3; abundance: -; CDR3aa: CASSLGGRGGTDTQYF; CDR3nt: TGTGCCAGCAGCTTAGGCGGGAGAGGGGGCACAGATACGCAGTATTTT
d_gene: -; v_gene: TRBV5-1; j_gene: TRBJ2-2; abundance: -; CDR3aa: CASMDVSTGELFF; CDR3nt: TGCGCCAGCATGGACGTATCCACCGGGGAGCTGTTTTTT
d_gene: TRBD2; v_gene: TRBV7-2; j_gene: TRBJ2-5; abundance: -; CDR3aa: CASSGGTSAQETQYF; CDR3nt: TGTGCCAGCAGCGGCGGGACTAGCGCCCAAGAGACCCAGTACTTC
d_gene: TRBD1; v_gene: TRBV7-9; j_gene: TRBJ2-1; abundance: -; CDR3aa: CASSRRTGVSYNEQFF; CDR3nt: TGTGCCAGCAGCCGCCGAACAGGGGTCTCCTACAATGAGCAGTTCTTC
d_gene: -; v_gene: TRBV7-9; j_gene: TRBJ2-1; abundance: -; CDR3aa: CASSLTYGSGYNEQFF; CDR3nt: TGTGCCAGCAGCTTAACCTACGGGAGTGGGTACAATGAGCAGTTCTTC
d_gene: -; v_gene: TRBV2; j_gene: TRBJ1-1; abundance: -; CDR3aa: CASTPLEAFF; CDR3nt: TGTGCCAGCACCCCCCTTGAAGCTTTCTTT
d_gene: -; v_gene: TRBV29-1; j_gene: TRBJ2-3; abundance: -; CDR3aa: CSVHGPIGTDTQYF; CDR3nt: TGCAGCGTGCACGGGCCTATCGGCACAGATACGCAGTATTTT
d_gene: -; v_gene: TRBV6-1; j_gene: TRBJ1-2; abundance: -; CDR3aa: CASSDQGISNYGYTF; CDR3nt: TGTGCCAGCAGTGACCAGGGTATCTCTAACTATGGCTACACCTTC
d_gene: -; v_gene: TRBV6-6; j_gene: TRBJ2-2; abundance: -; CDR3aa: CASSTTRTNTGELFF; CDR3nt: TGTGCCAGCAGTACAACTAGAACGAACACCGGGGAGCTGTTTTTT
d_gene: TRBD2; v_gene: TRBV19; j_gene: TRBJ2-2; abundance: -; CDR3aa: CASRLAGSNTGELFF; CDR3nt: TGTGCCAGTAGACTAGCGGGCTCGAACACCGGGGAGCTGTTTTTT
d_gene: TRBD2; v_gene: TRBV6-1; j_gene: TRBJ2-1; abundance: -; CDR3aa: CASSELGLAGGSYNEQFF; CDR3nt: TGTGCCAGCAGTGAACTCGGACTAGCGGGAGGGTCCTACAATGAGCAGTTCTTC
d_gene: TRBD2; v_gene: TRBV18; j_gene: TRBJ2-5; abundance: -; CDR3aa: CASFMGLAGETQYF; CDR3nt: TGTGCCAGTTTCATGGGACTAGCGGGAGAGACCCAGTACTTC
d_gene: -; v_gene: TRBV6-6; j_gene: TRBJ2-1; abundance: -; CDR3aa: CASSYSRTRNEQFF; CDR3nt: TGTGCCAGCAGTTACTCGAGGACCAGAAATGAGCAGTTCTTC
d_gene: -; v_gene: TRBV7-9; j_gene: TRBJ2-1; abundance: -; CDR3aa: CASSLQMGGKGNEQFF; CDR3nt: TGTGCCAGCAGCCTCCAGATGGGGGGCAAGGGCAATGAGCAGTTCTTC
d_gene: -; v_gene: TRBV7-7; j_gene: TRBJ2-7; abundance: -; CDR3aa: CASSLWGFDYEQYF; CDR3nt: TGTGCTAGCAGCCTTTGGGGCTTCGACTACGAGCAGTACTTC
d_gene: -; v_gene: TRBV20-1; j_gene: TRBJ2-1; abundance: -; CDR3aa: CSEAGSSEQFF; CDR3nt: TGCAGTGAAGCGGGTTCGTCTGAGCAGTTCTTC
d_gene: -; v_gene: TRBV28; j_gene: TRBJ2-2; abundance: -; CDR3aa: CASSLLYTGELFF; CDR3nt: TGTGCCAGCAGTTTATTATACACCGGGGAGCTGTTTTTT
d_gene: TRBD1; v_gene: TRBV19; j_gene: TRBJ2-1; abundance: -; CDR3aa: CASSPRDRDSSYNEQFF; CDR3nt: TGTGCCAGTAGTCCCCGGGACAGGGACAGCTCCTACAATGAGCAGTTCTTC
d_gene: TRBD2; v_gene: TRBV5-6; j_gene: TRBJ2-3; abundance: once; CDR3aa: CASSFRLAGGPDTDTQYF; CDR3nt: TGTGCCAGCAGCTTTAGACTAGCGGGAGGGCCGGACACAGATACGCAGTATTTT
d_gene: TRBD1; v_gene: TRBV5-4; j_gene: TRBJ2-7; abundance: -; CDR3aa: CASSSDREGSYEQYF; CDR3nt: TGTGCCAGCAGTTCGGACAGGGAAGGTTCCTACGAGCAGTACTTC
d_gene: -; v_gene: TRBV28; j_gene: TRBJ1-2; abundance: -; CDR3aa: CAAVKAGKTFYGYTF; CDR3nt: TGTGCCGCCGTCAAAGCGGGGAAGACCTTTTATGGCTACACCTTC
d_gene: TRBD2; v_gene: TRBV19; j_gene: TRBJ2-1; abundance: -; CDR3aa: CASNFGTSGNNEQFF; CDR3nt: TGTGCCAGTAATTTTGGGACTAGCGGGAACAATGAGCAGTTCTTC
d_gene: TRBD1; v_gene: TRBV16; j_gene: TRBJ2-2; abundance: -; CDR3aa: CASSQSGQPNTGELFF; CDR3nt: TGTGCCAGCAGCCAGTCGGGACAGCCGAACACCGGGGAGCTGTTTTTT
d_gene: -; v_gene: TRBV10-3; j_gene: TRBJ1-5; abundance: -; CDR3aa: CAISESTGTRGSQPQHF; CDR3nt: TGTGCCATCAGTGAGTCGACCGGGACACGCGGAAGTCAGCCCCAGCATTTT
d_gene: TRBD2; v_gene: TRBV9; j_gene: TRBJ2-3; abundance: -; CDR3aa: CASSGLTSGRAFTDTQYF; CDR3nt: TGTGCCAGCAGCGGCCTTACTAGCGGGAGGGCCTTCACAGATACGCAGTATTTT
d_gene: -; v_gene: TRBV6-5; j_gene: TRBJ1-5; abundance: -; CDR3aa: CASYASSNQPQHF; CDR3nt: TGTGCCAGCTACGCTTCAAGCAATCAGCCCCAGCATTTT
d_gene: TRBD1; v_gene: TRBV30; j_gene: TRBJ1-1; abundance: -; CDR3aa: CAWTGQGVSLNTEAFF; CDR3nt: TGTGCCTGGACTGGACAGGGGGTCTCGTTGAACACTGAAGCTTTCTTT
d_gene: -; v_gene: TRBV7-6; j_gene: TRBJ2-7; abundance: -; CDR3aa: CASSSLLGAYEQYF; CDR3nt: TGTGCCAGCAGCTCCCTACTAGGGGCCTACGAGCAGTACTTC
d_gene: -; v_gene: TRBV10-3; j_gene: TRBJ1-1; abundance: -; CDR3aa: CAISFSDRNTEAFF; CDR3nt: TGTGCCATCAGCTTTTCGGACAGAAACACTGAAGCTTTCTTT
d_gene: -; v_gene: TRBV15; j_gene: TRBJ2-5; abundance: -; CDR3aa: CATSRGTAQETQYF; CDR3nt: TGTGCCACCAGCAGAGGGACGGCTCAAGAGACCCAGTACTTC
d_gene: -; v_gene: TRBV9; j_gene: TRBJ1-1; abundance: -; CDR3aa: CASGGGGANTEAFF; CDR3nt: TGTGCCAGCGGAGGGGGGGGAGCGAACACTGAAGCTTTCTTT
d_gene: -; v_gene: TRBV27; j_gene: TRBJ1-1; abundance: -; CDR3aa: CASSRGETMNTEAFF; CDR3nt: TGTGCCAGCAGCCGGGGAGAAACCATGAACACTGAAGCTTTCTTT
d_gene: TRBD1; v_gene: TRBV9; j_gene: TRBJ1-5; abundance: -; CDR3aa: CASSVGTGGINQPQHF; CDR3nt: TGTGCCAGCAGCGTAGGGACAGGGGGAATCAATCAGCCCCAGCATTTT
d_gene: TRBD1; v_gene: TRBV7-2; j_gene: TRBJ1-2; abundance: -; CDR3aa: CASSSSPGTGGFGYTF; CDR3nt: TGTGCCAGCAGCTCGAGCCCGGGGACAGGGGGCTTTGGCTACACCTTC
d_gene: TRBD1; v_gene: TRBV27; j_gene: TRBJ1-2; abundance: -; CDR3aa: CASSLRGRDGYTF; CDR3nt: TGTGCCAGCAGTTTGAGGGGGCGGGATGGCTACACCTTC
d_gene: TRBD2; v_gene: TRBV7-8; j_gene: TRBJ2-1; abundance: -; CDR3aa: CASSPTFSDPGGNEQFF; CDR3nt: TGTGCCAGCAGCCCAACATTTAGTGATCCGGGGGGCAATGAGCAGTTCTTC
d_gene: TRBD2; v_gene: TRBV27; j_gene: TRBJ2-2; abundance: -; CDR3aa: CASSLLAGGVGELFF; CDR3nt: TGTGCCAGCAGCTTACTAGCGGGAGGAGTCGGGGAGCTGTTTTTT
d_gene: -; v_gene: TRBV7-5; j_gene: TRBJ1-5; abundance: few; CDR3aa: CVTHTSQPQHF; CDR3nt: TGTGTCACGCATACCTCTCAGCCCCAGCATTTT
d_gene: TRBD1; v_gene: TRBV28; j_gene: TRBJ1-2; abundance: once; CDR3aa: CASSPMGQNYGYTF; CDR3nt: TGTGCCAGCAGTCCCATGGGACAGAACTATGGCTACACCTTC
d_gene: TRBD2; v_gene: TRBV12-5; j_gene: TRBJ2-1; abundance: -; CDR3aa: CASGSGLAGDNEQFF; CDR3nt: TGTGCTAGTGGTTCCGGACTAGCGGGGGACAATGAGCAGTTCTTC